The clone carrying this T cell receptor (beta chain) was seen many times. The data stem from a study of early T cells in non-severe SARS-CoV-2 infection. Via MiXCR, TCRdb re-called the 5' RACE reads, giving one row per CDR3 protein. The profile covers some 77,000 distinct CDR3 sequences, with approximately 9.1% appearing a single time and about 4.8% taken by the ten largest. CDR1 and CDR2 from the germline V gene are MNHEY and SMNVEV (reference sequence). The CDR3 totals 12 residues. Trimming stripped 2 bases from V and 6 bases from J, with 8 bases between. The sequence derives from an adult who was a healthcare worker with PCR-confirmed SARS-CoV-2 infection or an uninfected control (not recorded which). The rearrangement links TRBV27 to TRBJ2-7, with D perhaps TRBD1 (6 bases). Specimen: whole blood. CDR3 sequence reads: CASSLTGIEQYF. The CDR3 region has the DNA TGTGCCAGCAGTTTAACAGGGATCGAGCAGTACTTC.